This TCR beta chain was captured in a study of molecular identifiers for immune sequencing clone quantification (dated by TCRdb to 2016 to 2019). Describing the broader study: For a replicate experiment, the RNA from either approximately 20,000 or 100,000 naive CD8 T cells was divided into five aliquots, and four of those aliquots went on to sequencing. This methods study used CD8 T cells to benchmark TCR RNA copy counting and molecular-identifier clustering-based TCR repertoire sequencing (MIDCIRS). Results the study describes overall, beyond this receptor: The naive libraries included spiked-in Jurkat TCR RNA (roughly 9 copies' worth), and this RNA is not part of the donor repertoire. Highly expanded clone sizes could be underestimated if identical TCR molecules share a barcode. About three recovered TCR RNA copies per cell were obtained by modeling, versus around 9.8 by digital PCR, implying a capture efficiency of approximately 27%. When barcode sub-clustering was left out, chimeric consensus sequences inflated TCR diversity, with chimeras reaching as high as 47%. Even against a background of around 950,000 naive CD8 T cells, spiked-in Jurkat TCR RNA amounting to a single cell's worth was reported to be detectable. In CMV-specific effector cells, over 97% of molecules were held by clones above 20 RNA copies, whereas under 1% of molecules were held by such clones in naive cells.

Libraries of naive CD8 T cells were built from anywhere between roughly 17,000 and 1,100,000 sorted cells, with 10%, 30% or 50% of the purified RNA used. On a BD FACSAria II, naive CD8 T cells were FACS-sorted as CD8+CD4-CCR7+CD45RA+ and collected into RLT Plus buffer. Detection sensitivity was tested by spiking Jurkat RNA equal to roughly ten TCR copies' worth into samples containing roughly 17,000-1,100,000 naive CD8 T cells. Enrichment of CD8 T cells was performed with RosetteSep CD8+ T Cell Enrichment Cocktail and Ficoll-Paque, after which ACK red cell lysis was carried out. This clonotype was picked up many times. The antigen it recognizes is unknown. No base quality information exists; no much larger clone differs at one position. The germline V gene (reference sequence) specifies SEHNR as CDR1 and FQNEAQ as CDR2. Counted from cysteine to phenylalanine, this CDR3 has 13 amino acids. The only DNA kept is the CDR3, 39 bases in frame from the first base. V is reduced by 2 bases and J by 3 bases, leaving a spacing of 7 bases between them.

The library was generated by PCR. Sequenced using an Illumina HiSeq 4000. Bulk TCR libraries were prepared as previously described, using TCR primers listed in Table S5. The Qiagen AllPrep DNA/RNA kit was used to purify total RNA. Before analysis, reads from multiple sequencing runs of one library were combined. Processing in the source paper ran as follows. Reads were retained only if an exact TCR constant sequence was present, and the retained reads were trimmed to 150 nt and grouped according to their 12-nt molecular barcodes. Reads within each barcode group were sub-clustered using a 15% Levenshtein threshold, and quality-weighted consensus sequences were constructed for each RNA molecule. Non-functional sequences were excluded, and lower-count sequences lying one edit away from another sequence were also excluded. Based on a fit of two negative binomial distributions, barcode sub-clusters having less than 20% of the maximum read count were discarded. TCRdb passed the public sequencing reads through fastp at Q25 and MiXCR, retaining productive beta sequences. CDR3 protein duplicates are merged, each entry listing the most common genes and DNA. The V and J calls were determined by TCRdb, not by the authors. The sample records under 600,000 distinct CDR3 sequences, about a fifth of which are singletons. The top ten constitute more than 0.8% of the sample.

This sequence originates from a human donor in good health. Some libraries in this study had Jurkat cell RNA spiked in. The sample was naive CD8+ T cells from blood, with Jurkat cell RNA spiked in. According to the study, the label for this sample's cell subset or site signals: FACS-sorted CD8+CD4-CCR7+CD45RA+ naive T cells. The rearrangement combines TRBV7-9 with TRBJ2-5; a tentative D match to TRBD1 spans 5 bases. CDR3 sequence: CASSLKGEETQYF. The nucleotide sequence is given as TGTGCCAGCAGCTTAAAAGGGGAAGAGACCCAGTACTTC.